In this sample, the clone carrying this TCR beta chain turned up once. Its target is unknown. Between the trimmed V and J ends, which lost 4 bases and 1 base, there was a span of 17 bases. The CDR3 spans 16 residues. Germline V lookup: CDR1 SGHKS, CDR2 YYEKEE (reference sequence). TCRdb re-called the 5' RACE reads through MiXCR, storing one row per CDR3 protein. The table records around 490,000 distinct CDR3 sequences, 20% to 25% of them present only once. This sample is part of a study of identical twins. Study-wide points: The same donors were not followed; conclusions instead depended on cross-sectional statistical analysis. Within cord blood, abundant beta clonotypes carried fewer insertions, but memory repertoires showed no such trend.

This same sample was also taken into another study, of yellow fever vaccine responses in identical twins.

The specimen was CD4+ T cells sorted from blood. The J gene is TRBJ2-5, the V gene TRBV5-5; tentative D call: TRBD1 (6 bases). The receptor was derived from a woman under 30 in good health. The CDR3 sequence is CASSLSRGGPQETQYF. CDR3 in DNA: TGTGCCAGCAGCCTCAGCCGAGGGGGTCCCCAAGAGACCCAGTACTTC. Based on the CDR3 plus reference TRBV5-5 and TRBJ2-5, the full variable domain is DAGVTQSPTHLIKTRGQQVTLRCSPISGHKSVSWYQQVLGQGPQFIFQYYEKEERGRGNFPDRFSARQFPNYSSELNVNALLLGDSALYLCASSLSRGGPQETQYFGPGTRLLVL.